This T cell receptor (beta chain) was observed in a study of identical twins. This clonotype has just a few counts. The antigen is not known. With template switching, a universal primer site was added, and the cDNA carried unique molecular identifiers. TCRdb re-called the 5' RACE reads through MiXCR, storing one row per CDR3 protein. Here the sample spans around 340,000 distinct CDR3 sequences, around 9.7% being singletons. Study-level points and caveats: Among monozygotic twins, out-of-frame TCR alpha sharing exceeded what models predicted. Fewer insertions characterized abundant cord blood beta clonotypes, whereas memory repertoires showed none.

Trimming took off 1 base at V and 0 bases at J, with 7 bases between the two ends. Germline loops: CDR1 LNHNV, CDR2 YYDKDF (reference sequence). This CDR3 is built from 15 residues. The V call is TRBV15, the J call TRBJ2-1; maybe TRBD1 (5 bases). The receptor's source is a woman aged 45-60 years in good health. Sequencing used naive T cells sorted from blood. CDR3 residues: CATSRGDSSYNEQFF. CDR3 sequence (DNA): TGTGCCACCAGCAGAGGAGACAGCTCCTACAATGAGCAGTTCTTC.